This T cell receptor (beta chain) comes out of a study of shared clonotypes between healthy human individuals. Study at large: Aged between 18 and 49, the donors were a couple of women and three men. Each donor's CD4 naive and CD4 memory cells filled three plates apiece, CD8 naive two, and CD8 memory one.

Selected positively for CCR7 and CD45RO-negative, naive CD8 cells excluded terminally differentiated effector memory CD45RA+ cells. Germline V gives CDR1 SQVTM, CDR2 ANQGSEA. The CDR3 covers 15 residues. Researchers divided each subset's genomic DNA evenly across several immunoSEQ plates. Using immunoSEQ multiplex PCR, the repertoire was profiled, and TCRdb retains in-frame clones only, with some absent. The sample has around 600,000 clones; 85% to 95% are singletons. The sample was naive CD8+ T cells sorted from blood. The genes are TRBV29-1 and TRBJ2-5; a weak D match, TRBD2 (7 bases). The end of the DNA fits TRBJ2-7 better, so the J call may be wrong. The sequence was obtained from a woman in her 30s in good health. The CDR3 is CSVAGGRVPSYEQYF. The CDR3 nucleotides read TGCAGCGTTGCCGGGGGGCGGGTTCCCTCCTACGAGCAGTACTTC.